What follows are 2 T cell receptor beta chains derived from one specimen sequenced in a study of blood T cell repertoires in COVID-19. Profiling relied on immunoSEQ multiplex PCR, and the TCRdb table lists in-frame clones only, not all of them. The repertoire includes about 280,000 clones, less than 90% of them detected once, and more than 10% sits in the top ten. Material for sequencing was peripheral blood. Receptors originate from a human donor in a cohort sampled during active COVID-19.

CDR3 sequence (DNA): TGTGCCAGCAGCGTAGCGGCGGGAGGGCCCTACGAGCAGTACTTC. This sequence encodes CASSVAAGGPYEQYF. The chain couples TRBV9 to TRBJ2-7, with TRBD2 matching over 9 bases. Germline V CDR1 and CDR2: SGDLS, YYNGEE. This CDR3 has 15 amino acids. With 0 bases clipped from V and 2 bases from J, the junction kept 3 bases outside the gene matches.

This chain joins TRBV7-2 and TRBJ2-3; D may be TRBD1 (6 bases). The V and J ends lost 8 bases and 5 bases respectively, with 11 bases between them. The CDR3 sequence is 12 residues long. Germline CDR1 is SGHTA and CDR2 is FQGNSA. The DNA for the CDR3 is TGTGCCAGCTGGGGGCCCGGAGATACGCAGTATTTT. This encodes CASWGPGDTQYF.